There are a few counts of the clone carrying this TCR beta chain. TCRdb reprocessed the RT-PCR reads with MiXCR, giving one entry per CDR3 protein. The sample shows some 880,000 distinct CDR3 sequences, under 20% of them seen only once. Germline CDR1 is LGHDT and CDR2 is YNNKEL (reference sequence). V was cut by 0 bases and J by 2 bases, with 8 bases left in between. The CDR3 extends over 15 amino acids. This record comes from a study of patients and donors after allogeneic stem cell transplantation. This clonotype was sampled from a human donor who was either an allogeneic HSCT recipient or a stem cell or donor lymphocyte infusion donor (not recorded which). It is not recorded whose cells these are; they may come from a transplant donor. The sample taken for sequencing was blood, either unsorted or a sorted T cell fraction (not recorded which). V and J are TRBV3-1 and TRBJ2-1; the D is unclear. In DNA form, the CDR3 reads TGTGCCAGCAGCCAAGACAATCCTCCCTACAATGAGCAGTTCTTC. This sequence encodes CASSQDNPPYNEQFF.